Listed below are T cell receptor beta chains from one sample, sequenced in a study of blood T cell repertoires in COVID-19. Measured with immunoSEQ multiplex PCR; TCRdb has only the in-frame clones, and not every one. This sample has about 180,000 clones, with approximately 88% found just once. Material: peripheral blood. The receptors derive from a woman in her twenties or thirties with acute or convalescent COVID-19. Both conserved end residues are part of each CDR3. D genes are given only for firm matches. For some rows the clone size is stated as once, few or many, or as a class when expanded; others skip it.

cdr3_nt: TGTGCCAGCAGCCCAGGGTTTCAGGGAGCTTTCTTT; cdr3_aa: CASSPGFQGAFF; v_call: TRBV3-1/TRBV3-2; j_call: TRBJ1-1; clone_size: -; d_call: -
cdr3_nt: TGTGCCAGTAAGGTAGAGGTCGGTGAAAAACTGTTTTTT; cdr3_aa: CASKVEVGEKLFF; v_call: TRBV19; j_call: TRBJ1-4; clone_size: -; d_call: -
cdr3_nt: TGTGCCAGCAGCGTATATGGGGCGGACACCGGGGAGCTGTTTTTT; cdr3_aa: CASSVYGADTGELFF; v_call: TRBV9; j_call: TRBJ2-2; clone_size: -; d_call: -
cdr3_nt: TGCGCCAGCAGCCAAGGAGGGTTGGTGAATCAGCCCCAGCATTTT; cdr3_aa: CASSQGGLVNQPQHF; v_call: TRBV4-1; j_call: TRBJ1-5; clone_size: -; d_call: -
cdr3_nt: TGTGCCAGCAGCATGACAAAGGAGGGGACCCAGTACTTC; cdr3_aa: CASSMTKEGTQYF; v_call: TRBV5-5; j_call: TRBJ2-5; clone_size: -; d_call: -
cdr3_nt: TGTGCCAGCAGTACCCCGGGGAGGGAGGGAAACACCATATATTTT; cdr3_aa: CASSTPGREGNTIYF; v_call: TRBV28; j_call: TRBJ1-3; clone_size: -; d_call: -
cdr3_nt: TGTGCCAGCAGCCACGGGAGGGGGCCCTCACCCATTCAGTACTTC; cdr3_aa: CASSHGRGPSPIQYF; v_call: TRBV7-9; j_call: TRBJ2-4; clone_size: -; d_call: -
cdr3_nt: TGTGCCAGCAGCCAAGCAATTAGCACCCTCCACTTT; cdr3_aa: CASSQAISTLHF; v_call: TRBV3-1/TRBV3-2; j_call: TRBJ1-6; clone_size: -; d_call: -
cdr3_nt: TGTGCCAGCAGCGTAGGAGGCAGGGTAATCTATGAGCAGTTCTTC; cdr3_aa: CASSVGGRVIYEQFF; v_call: TRBV9; j_call: TRBJ2-1; clone_size: -; d_call: -
cdr3_nt: TGTGCCAGCAGCTTGGTAGGGGGCGCTTCCTACGAGCAGTACTTC; cdr3_aa: CASSLVGGASYEQYF; v_call: TRBV5-4; j_call: TRBJ2-7; clone_size: -; d_call: TRBD1
cdr3_nt: TGTGCCAGCAGCTCCCTCGGGACAGTCACCAATGAGCAGTTCTTC; cdr3_aa: CASSSLGTVTNEQFF; v_call: TRBV7-9; j_call: TRBJ2-1; clone_size: -; d_call: TRBD1
cdr3_nt: TGCAGTGCTAGAGATGAGGGAATTCAGTACTTC; cdr3_aa: CSARDEGIQYF; v_call: TRBV20-1; j_call: TRBJ2-4; clone_size: -; d_call: -
cdr3_nt: TGTGCCAGCACCAGGGCAGGGCAGGGTGGAAGCGAGCAGTACTTC; cdr3_aa: CASTRAGQGGSEQYF; v_call: TRBV2; j_call: TRBJ2-7; clone_size: -; d_call: -
cdr3_nt: TGCGCCAGCAGCCCGTTCGGGAAACAAGAGACCCAGTACTTC; cdr3_aa: CASSPFGKQETQYF; v_call: TRBV5-1; j_call: TRBJ2-5; clone_size: -; d_call: -
cdr3_nt: TGTGCCAGCAGTCGGGGACTAGCTAACTACGAGCAGTACTTC; cdr3_aa: CASSRGLANYEQYF; v_call: TRBV6-5; j_call: TRBJ2-7; clone_size: -; d_call: TRBD2
cdr3_nt: TGCGCCAGCAGCCAAGAATATAGTCGAGAGCAGTTCTTC; cdr3_aa: CASSQEYSREQFF; v_call: TRBV4-1; j_call: TRBJ2-1; clone_size: once; d_call: -
cdr3_nt: TGCGCCAGCAGCCAAGTTGGGGGGAGCTCCTACGAGCAGTACTTC; cdr3_aa: CASSQVGGSSYEQYF; v_call: TRBV4-1; j_call: TRBJ2-7; clone_size: -; d_call: -
cdr3_nt: TGTGCCAGCAGCCCCGGACTAGCGGGTTGGAATGAGCAGTTCTTC; cdr3_aa: CASSPGLAGWNEQFF; v_call: TRBV11-3; j_call: TRBJ2-1; clone_size: -; d_call: TRBD2
cdr3_nt: TGTGCCAGCAGCCAGGGACTAGCGGGAAAGGGGGCAGAGACCCAGTACTTC; cdr3_aa: CASSQGLAGKGAETQYF; v_call: TRBV3-1/TRBV3-2; j_call: TRBJ2-5; clone_size: -; d_call: TRBD2
cdr3_nt: TGTGCCAGCAACCGGGGGGACCCTGAAGCTTTCTTT; cdr3_aa: CASNRGDPEAFF; v_call: TRBV28; j_call: TRBJ1-1; clone_size: -; d_call: -
cdr3_nt: TGTGCTAGTGCAGGGGGAGTGTTGAGCTATGGCTACACCTTC; cdr3_aa: CASAGGVLSYGYTF; v_call: TRBV12-5; j_call: TRBJ1-2; clone_size: -; d_call: TRBD1
cdr3_nt: TGCAGTGCTAGTCCGGCATACTACACAGATACGCAGTATTTT; cdr3_aa: CSASPAYYTDTQYF; v_call: TRBV20-1; j_call: TRBJ2-3; clone_size: -; d_call: -
cdr3_nt: TGCGCCAGCAGCTTGGAAGGGGCCTATGGCTACACCTTC; cdr3_aa: CASSLEGAYGYTF; v_call: TRBV5-1; j_call: TRBJ1-2; clone_size: -; d_call: -
cdr3_nt: TGCGCCAGCAGCTTGGCGCCGGAGAACGGAAACACCATATATTTT; cdr3_aa: CASSLAPENGNTIYF; v_call: TRBV5-1; j_call: TRBJ1-3; clone_size: -; d_call: -
cdr3_nt: TGTGCCAGCCTACTAGCGGGCACAGATACGCAGTATTTT; cdr3_aa: CASLLAGTDTQYF; v_call: TRBV7-2; j_call: TRBJ2-3; clone_size: -; d_call: TRBD2
cdr3_nt: TGTGCCAGCAGCCAACGACAGGGTCAGGATGAGCAGTTCTTC; cdr3_aa: CASSQRQGQDEQFF; v_call: TRBV14; j_call: TRBJ2-1; clone_size: -; d_call: TRBD1